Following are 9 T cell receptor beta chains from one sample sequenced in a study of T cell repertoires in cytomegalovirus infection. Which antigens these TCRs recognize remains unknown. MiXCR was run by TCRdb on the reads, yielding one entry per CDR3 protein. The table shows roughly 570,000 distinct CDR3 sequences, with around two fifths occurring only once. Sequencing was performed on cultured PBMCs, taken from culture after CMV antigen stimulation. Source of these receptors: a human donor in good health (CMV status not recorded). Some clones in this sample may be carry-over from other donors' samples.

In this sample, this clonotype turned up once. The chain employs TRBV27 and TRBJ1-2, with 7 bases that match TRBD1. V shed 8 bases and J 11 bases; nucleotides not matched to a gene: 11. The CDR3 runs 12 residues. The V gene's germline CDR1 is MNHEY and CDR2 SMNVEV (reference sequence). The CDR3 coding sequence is TGTGCCAGCTCAGGGGGTGGACTTGGGTACACCTTC. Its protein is CASSGGGLGYTF.

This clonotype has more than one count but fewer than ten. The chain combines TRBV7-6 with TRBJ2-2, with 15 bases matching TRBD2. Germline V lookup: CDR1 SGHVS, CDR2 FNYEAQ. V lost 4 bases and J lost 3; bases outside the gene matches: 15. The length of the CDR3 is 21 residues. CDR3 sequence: CASSYGSRTSGRAVDTGELFF. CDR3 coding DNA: TGTGCCAGCAGCTATGGCAGCCGGACTAGCGGGAGGGCCGTCGACACCGGGGAGCTGTTTTTT.

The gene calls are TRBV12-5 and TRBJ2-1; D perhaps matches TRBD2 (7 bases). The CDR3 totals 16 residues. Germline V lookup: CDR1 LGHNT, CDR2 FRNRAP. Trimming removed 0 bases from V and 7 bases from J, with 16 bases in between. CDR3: CASGLVYAGAGNEQFF. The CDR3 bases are TGTGCTAGTGGTTTGGTATACGCGGGGGCTGGGAATGAGCAGTTCTTC.

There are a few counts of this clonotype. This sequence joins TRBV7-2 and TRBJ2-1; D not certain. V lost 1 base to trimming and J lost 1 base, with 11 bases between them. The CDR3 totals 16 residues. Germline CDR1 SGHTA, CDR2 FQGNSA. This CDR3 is CASSLESWYSYNEQFF. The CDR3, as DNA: TGTGCCAGCAGCTTAGAATCTTGGTATTCCTACAATGAGCAGTTCTTC.

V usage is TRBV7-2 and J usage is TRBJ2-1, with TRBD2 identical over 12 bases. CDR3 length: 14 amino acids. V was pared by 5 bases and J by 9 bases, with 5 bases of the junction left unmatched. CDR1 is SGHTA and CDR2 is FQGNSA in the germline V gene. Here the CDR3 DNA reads TGTGCCAGCAGCCCGGGACTAGCGGGTGTTGAGCAGTTCTTC. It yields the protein CASSPGLAGVEQFF.

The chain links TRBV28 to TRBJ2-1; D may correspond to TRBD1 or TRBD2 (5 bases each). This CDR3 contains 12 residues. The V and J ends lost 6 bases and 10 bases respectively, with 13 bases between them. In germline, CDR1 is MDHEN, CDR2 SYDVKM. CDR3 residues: CASSPSGREQFF. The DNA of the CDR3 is TGTGCCAGCAGCCCCTCGGGACGCGAGCAGTTCTTC.

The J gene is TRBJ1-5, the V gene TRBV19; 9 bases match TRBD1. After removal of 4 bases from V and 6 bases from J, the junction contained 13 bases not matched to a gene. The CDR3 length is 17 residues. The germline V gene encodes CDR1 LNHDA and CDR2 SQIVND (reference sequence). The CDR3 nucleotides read TGTGCCAGTAGTAGAGAACGGAACAGGGGGCTTGGTCAGCCCCAGCATTTT. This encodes CASSRERNRGLGQPQHF.

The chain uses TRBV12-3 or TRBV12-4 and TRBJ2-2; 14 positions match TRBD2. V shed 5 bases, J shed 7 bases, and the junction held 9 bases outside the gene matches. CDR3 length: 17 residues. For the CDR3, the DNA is TGTGCCAGCAGTCCACCGGGACTAGCGGGAGCCGGCGGGGAGCTGTTTTTT. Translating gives CASSPPGLAGAGGELFF.

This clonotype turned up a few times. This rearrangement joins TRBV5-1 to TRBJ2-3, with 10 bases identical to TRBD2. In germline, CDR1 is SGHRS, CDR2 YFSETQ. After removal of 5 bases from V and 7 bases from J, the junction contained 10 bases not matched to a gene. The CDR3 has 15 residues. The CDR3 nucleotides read TGCGCCAGCAGGGAAAGCGGGGGGGCTTCATATACGCAGTATTTT. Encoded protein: CASRESGGASYTQYF.